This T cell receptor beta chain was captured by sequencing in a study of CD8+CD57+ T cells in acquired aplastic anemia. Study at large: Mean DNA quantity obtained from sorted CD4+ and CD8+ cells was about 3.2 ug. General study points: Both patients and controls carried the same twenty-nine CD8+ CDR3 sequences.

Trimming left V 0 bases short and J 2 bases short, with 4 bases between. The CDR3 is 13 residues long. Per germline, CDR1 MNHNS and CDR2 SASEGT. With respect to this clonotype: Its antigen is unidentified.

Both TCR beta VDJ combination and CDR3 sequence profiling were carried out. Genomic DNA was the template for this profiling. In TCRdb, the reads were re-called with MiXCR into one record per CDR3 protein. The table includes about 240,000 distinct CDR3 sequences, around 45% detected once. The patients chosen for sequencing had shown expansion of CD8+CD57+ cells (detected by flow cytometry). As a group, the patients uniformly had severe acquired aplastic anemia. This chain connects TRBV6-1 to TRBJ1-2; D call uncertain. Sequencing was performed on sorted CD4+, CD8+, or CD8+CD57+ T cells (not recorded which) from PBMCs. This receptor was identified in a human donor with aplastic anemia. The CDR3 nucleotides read TGTGCCAGCAGTGAAGCAGGAAACTATGGCTACACCTTC. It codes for CASSEAGNYGYTF.